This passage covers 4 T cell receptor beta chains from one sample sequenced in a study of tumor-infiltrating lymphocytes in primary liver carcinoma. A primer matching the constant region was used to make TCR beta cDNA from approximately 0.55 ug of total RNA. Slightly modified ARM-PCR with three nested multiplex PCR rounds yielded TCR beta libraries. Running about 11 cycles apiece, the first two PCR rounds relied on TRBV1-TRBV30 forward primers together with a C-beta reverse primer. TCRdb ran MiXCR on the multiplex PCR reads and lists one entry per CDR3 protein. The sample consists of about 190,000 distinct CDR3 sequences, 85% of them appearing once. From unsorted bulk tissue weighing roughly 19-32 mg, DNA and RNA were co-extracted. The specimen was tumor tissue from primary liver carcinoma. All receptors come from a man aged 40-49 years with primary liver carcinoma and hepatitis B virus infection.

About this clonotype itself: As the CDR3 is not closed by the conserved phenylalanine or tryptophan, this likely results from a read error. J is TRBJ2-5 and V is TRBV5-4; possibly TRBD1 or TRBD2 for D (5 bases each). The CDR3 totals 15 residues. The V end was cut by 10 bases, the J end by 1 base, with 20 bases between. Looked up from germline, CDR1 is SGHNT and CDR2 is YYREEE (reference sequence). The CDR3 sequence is CACNLNGDGQETQYS. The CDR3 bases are TGTGCCTGCAACTTGAACGGGGACGGCCAAGAGACCCAGTACTCC.

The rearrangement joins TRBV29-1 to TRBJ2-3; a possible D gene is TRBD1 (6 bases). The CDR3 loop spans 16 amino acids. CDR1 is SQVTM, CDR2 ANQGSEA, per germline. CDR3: CTVAGVDRRSTDTQYF. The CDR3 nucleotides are TGCACCGTCGCTGGAGTGGACAGACGTAGTACAGATACGCAGTATTTT.

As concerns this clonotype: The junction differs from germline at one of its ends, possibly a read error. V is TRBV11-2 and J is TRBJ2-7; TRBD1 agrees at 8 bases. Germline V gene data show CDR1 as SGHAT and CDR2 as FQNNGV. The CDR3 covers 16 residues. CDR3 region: CAGSLEPGQVASEQYF. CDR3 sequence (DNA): TGTGCCGGCAGCTTAGAGCCGGGACAGGTGGCGAGTGAGCAGTACTTC.

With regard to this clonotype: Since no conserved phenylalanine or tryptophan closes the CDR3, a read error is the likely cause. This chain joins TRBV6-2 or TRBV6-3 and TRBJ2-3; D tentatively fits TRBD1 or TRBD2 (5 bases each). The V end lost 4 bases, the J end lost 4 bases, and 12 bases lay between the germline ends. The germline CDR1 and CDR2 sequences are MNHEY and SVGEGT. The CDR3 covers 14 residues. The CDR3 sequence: CASSSGARPDTQYS. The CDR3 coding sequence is TGTGCCAGCAGTTCCGGGGCCCGCCCAGATACGCAGTATTCT.